One T cell receptor (beta chain) is described in this entry. At one end, the junction sequence differs from germline, possibly due to a read error. Time point reported: pretreatment peripheral blood. The CDR3 sequence is 15 residues long. The germline V gene has CDR1 SGHAT and CDR2 FQNNGV. Clones were read by immunoSEQ multiplex PCR, and TCRdb kept only the in-frame ones, dropping some. The sample records about 95,000 clones, around 90% being singletons. This sample was included in a study of PD-L1 blockade in urothelial cancer. The sequenced sample was PBMCs, obtained around atezolizumab (anti-PD-L1) treatment. The V gene is TRBV11-2, the J gene TRBJ1-5; no clear D. This TCR was recovered from a man in his fifties or sixties with urothelial cancer. The CDR3 spells CASSLGPSSDQPQHF. The DNA for the CDR3 is TGTGCCAGCAGCTTAGGTCCGAGTAGCGATCAGCCCCAGCATTTT.